The rows below give T cell receptor beta chains drawn from one sample of a study of lymphopenia after photon versus proton radiotherapy. Some clones are missing from TCRdb's copy, which holds only in-frame ones; the method was immunoSEQ multiplex PCR. The repertoire holds tens of thousands of clones, with approximately 86% as singletons. This sample comprised peripheral blood, obtained from a patient treated with proton-based radiotherapy. Every receptor here comes from a woman aged 70-85 years with pancreatic cancer. Some clones in this sample may be carry-over from other donors' samples. CDR3s include the opening cysteine and the closing phenylalanine or tryptophan. Each record gives: V gene, D gene, clone size, J gene, CDR3 DNA, CDR3 protein. A D gene is named only where the DNA matches it firmly. A clone size is listed for some rows: how often the clone was seen (once, few, many), or a class if it is expanded.

TRBV5-1	.	.	TRBJ1-5	TGCGCCAGCAGCCCTAACCCGACAGTGAATAGCAATCAGCCCCAGCATTTT	CASSPNPTVNSNQPQHF
TRBV30	.	.	TRBJ1-1	TGTGCCTGTGTGACAGGACAGACGAACACTGAAGCTTTCTTT	CACVTGQTNTEAFF
TRBV19	TRBD2	.	TRBJ2-5	TGTGCCAGTAGTATTGCGGGAGAGTGGGAGACCCAGTACTTC	CASSIAGEWETQYF
TRBV7-6	.	.	TRBJ1-1	TGTGCCAGCAGCTTACTGGGACGGACTGAAGCTTTCTTT	CASSLLGRTEAFF
TRBV9	.	.	TRBJ2-3	TGTGCCAGCACGGGCGACACAGATACGCAGTATTTT	CASTGDTDTQYF
TRBV5-1	TRBD2	once	TRBJ2-7	TGCGCCAGCAGATCCGGGACTAGCGGGAGTGTAGACCGCGAGCAGTACTTC	CASRSGTSGSVDREQYF
TRBV15	.	.	TRBJ2-2	TGTGCCACCAAGGACAAGATGACCGGGGAGCTGTTTTTT	CATKDKMTGELFF
TRBV18	TRBD2	.	TRBJ2-1	TGTGCCAGCTCACCACCGGGACTAGCGGGAGGAGATGAGCAGTTCTTC	CASSPPGLAGGDEQFF
TRBV30	.	.	TRBJ1-2	TGTGCCTGGAGTAGGACAAGTGGCTACACCTTC	CAWSRTSGYTF
TRBV9	TRBD1	.	TRBJ2-1	TGTGCCAGCAGCGACGGGACAGGGATTTATTCTACAATGAGGCAGTTCTTC	CASSDGTGIYSTMRQFF
TRBV9	.	once	TRBJ2-1	TGTGCCAGCAGCGTCGGAGTCGGAGAGCGGGACAATGAGCAGTTCTTC	CASSVGVGERDNEQFF
TRBV7-3	TRBD2	.	TRBJ2-2	TGTGCCAGCAGCTTAACTCCTAGCGGGAACACCGGGGAGCTGTTTTTT	CASSLTPSGNTGELFF
TRBV5-6	TRBD2	once	TRBJ2-3	TGTGCCAGCACCCCCAGAGCGGGAAGGTTCGGAGATACGCAGTATTTT	CASTPRAGRFGDTQYF
TRBV21-1	.	.	TRBJ2-1	TGTGCCAGCAGCAAAGGGAGGGACAGGGGTGACGGCAATGAGCAGTTCTTC	CASSKGRDRGDGNEQFF
TRBV28	.	.	TRBJ1-3	TGTGCCAGCAGGCCCAGGGACTCTGGAAACACCATATATTTT	CASRPRDSGNTIYF
TRBV7-2	.	few	TRBJ1-1	TGTGCCAGCAGCTTAGAGTTTGGCTTCGGCACTGAAGCTTTCTTT	CASSLEFGFGTEAFF
TRBV29-1	.	.	TRBJ2-2	TGCAGCGTTTCGGACTCCACGTTCACCGGGGAGCTGTTTTTT	CSVSDSTFTGELFF
TRBV29-1	TRBD1	.	TRBJ2-1	TGCAGCGTTGAGACAGGGGGCTACAATGAGCAGTTCTTC	CSVETGGYNEQFF
TRBV19	.	.	TRBJ2-1	TGTGCCAGTAGTCCCCCCCAGGGGAACTACAATGAGCAGTTCTTC	CASSPPQGNYNEQFF
TRBV1	.	.	TRBJ1-1	TGCACCAGCAGCGATGGGAATAACACTGAAGCTTTCTTT	CTSSDGNNTEAFF
TRBV5-4	.	.	TRBJ2-7	TGTGCCAGCAGCTTGGAGACCTCCTACGAGCAGTACTTC	CASSLETSYEQYF
TRBV15	TRBD2	.	TRBJ2-1	TGTGCCACCAGCAGAGAAATATCTAGCGGAGGCTCCTACAATGAGCAGTTCTTC	CATSREISSGGSYNEQFF
TRBV7-2	.	.	TRBJ1-1	TGTGCCAGCAGCGGCAGGGGACTTACGAACACTGAAGCTTTCTTT	CASSGRGLTNTEAFF
TRBV7-2	TRBD2	.	TRBJ2-7	TGTGCCAGCAGCTTTCCGACTAGCGACTCCTACGAGCAGTACTTC	CASSFPTSDSYEQYF
TRBV10-3	.	.	TRBJ2-5	TGTGCCATCAGTGTGGGGAGTCAAGAGACCCAGTACTTC	CAISVGSQETQYF
TRBV6-1	TRBD1	.	TRBJ2-2	TGTGCCAGCAGTGGGGACAGGGGCCGGATCACCGGGGAGCTGTTTTTT	CASSGDRGRITGELFF
TRBV7-9	TRBD1	.	TRBJ1-4	TGTGCCAGCAGCACCCGGACAGGGCTTAATGAAAAACTGTTTTTT	CASSTRTGLNEKLFF
TRBV2	TRBD2	.	TRBJ2-2	TGTGCCAGCAGTGAACTTAGCGGGGTCACCGGGGAGCTGTTTTTT	CASSELSGVTGELFF
TRBV29-1	.	.	TRBJ2-3	TGCAGCGCGGAGGGCCTAAGTAGCACAGATACGCAGTATTTT	CSAEGLSSTDTQYF
TRBV28	.	.	TRBJ1-6	TGTGCCAGCAGTTTATCTCCGGGGGGAAGCTCACCCCTCCACTTT	CASSLSPGGSSPLHF
TRBV9	.	.	TRBJ2-5	TGTGCCAGCAGCGTTCGAGCGACGGTGGAGACCCAGTACTTC	CASSVRATVETQYF